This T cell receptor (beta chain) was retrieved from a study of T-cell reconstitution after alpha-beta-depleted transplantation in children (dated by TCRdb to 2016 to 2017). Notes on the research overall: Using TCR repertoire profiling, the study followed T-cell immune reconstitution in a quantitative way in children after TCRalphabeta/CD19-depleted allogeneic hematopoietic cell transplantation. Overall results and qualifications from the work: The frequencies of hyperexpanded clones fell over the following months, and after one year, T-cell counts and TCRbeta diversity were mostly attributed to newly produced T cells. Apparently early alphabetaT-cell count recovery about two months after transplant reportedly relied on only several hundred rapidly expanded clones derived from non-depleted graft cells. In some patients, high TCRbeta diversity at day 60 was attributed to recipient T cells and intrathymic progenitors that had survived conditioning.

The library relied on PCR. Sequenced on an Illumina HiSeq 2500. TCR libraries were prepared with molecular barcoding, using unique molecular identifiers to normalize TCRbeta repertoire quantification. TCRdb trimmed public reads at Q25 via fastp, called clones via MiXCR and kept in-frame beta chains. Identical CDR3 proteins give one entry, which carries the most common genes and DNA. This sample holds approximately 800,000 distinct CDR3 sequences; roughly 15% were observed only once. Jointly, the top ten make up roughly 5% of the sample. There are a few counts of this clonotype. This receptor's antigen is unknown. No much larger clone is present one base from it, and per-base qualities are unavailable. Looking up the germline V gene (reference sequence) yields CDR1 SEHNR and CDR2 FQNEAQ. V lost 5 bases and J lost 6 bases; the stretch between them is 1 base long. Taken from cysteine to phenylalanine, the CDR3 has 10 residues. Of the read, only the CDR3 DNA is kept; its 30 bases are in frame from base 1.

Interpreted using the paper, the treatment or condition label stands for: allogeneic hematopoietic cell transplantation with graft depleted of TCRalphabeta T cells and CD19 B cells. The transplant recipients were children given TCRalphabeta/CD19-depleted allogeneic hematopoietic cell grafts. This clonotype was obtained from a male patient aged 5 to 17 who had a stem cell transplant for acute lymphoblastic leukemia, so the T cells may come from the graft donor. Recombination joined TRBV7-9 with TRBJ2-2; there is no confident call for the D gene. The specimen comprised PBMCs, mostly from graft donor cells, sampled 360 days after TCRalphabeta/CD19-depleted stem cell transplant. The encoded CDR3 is CASSPGELFF. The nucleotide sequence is TGTGCCAGCAGCCCCGGGGAGCTGTTTTTT.